What follows are 15 T cell receptor beta chains derived from one specimen sequenced in a study of blood T cell repertoires in COVID-19. Clones were read by immunoSEQ multiplex PCR, and TCRdb kept only the in-frame ones, dropping some. The data hold more than 65,000 clones, with around 80% observed a single time. The specimen was peripheral blood. The receptor set was obtained from a woman aged 80 or older with acute or convalescent COVID-19.

The rearrangement links TRBV28 to TRBJ1-2; possibly TRBD1 for D (5 bases). Germline lookup yields CDR1 MDHEN and CDR2 SYDVKM. This CDR3 has 15 amino acids. Deletions cut 5 bases from V and 4 bases from J, with 17 bases between. CDR3 sequence: CASSKRGTGVYGYTF. The CDR3 DNA reads as TGTGCCAGCAGTAAAAGGGGAACAGGAGTCTATGGCTACACCTTC.

This clone was picked up one time. V gene TRBV13 combines with J gene TRBJ2-3; D is undetermined. This CDR3 contains 12 residues. Trimming took off 4 bases at V and 6 bases at J, with 8 bases between the two ends. The V gene's germline CDR1 is PRHDT and CDR2 FYEKMQ (reference sequence). This CDR3 reads CASSSTRDTQYF. CDR3 bases: TGTGCCAGCAGCTCGACGCGGGATACGCAGTATTTT.

The chain uses TRBV23-1 and TRBJ2-3; 10 bases are a match to TRBD2. TRBV23-1 is given ORF status, its function remaining uncertain. The V and J ends lost 0 bases and 6 bases, in that order; junction bases with no gene match: 3. The CDR3 is 15 amino acids. The CDR3 DNA sequence: TGCGCCAGCAGTCAATCAGGACTAGCGGCGGATACGCAGTATTTT. Its translation is CASSQSGLAADTQYF.

The chain uses TRBV7-6 and TRBJ2-7; 10 bases line up with TRBD2. The junction had 20 bases not matched to a gene; V was cut back by 5 bases and J by 4 bases. The V gene's germline CDR1 is SGHVS and CDR2 FNYEAQ. The CDR3 covers 19 residues. The CDR3 DNA reads as TGTGCCAGCAGCAAAGGGGCTAGCGGGAGTCCCCTCCGGCCTTACGAGCAGTACTTC. This gives the protein CASSKGASGSPLRPYEQYF.

This rearrangement joins TRBV28 to TRBJ2-1; D unclear. The CDR3 contains 11 residues. CDR1 MDHEN and CDR2 SYDVKM come from the germline V gene. The ends were cut back, 4 bases at V and 9 bases at J, with 7 bases in the middle. Written as DNA, the CDR3 is TGTGCCAGCAGTTATTTCGGTGAGCAGTTCTTC. Amino acid sequence: CASSYFGEQFF.

The J gene is TRBJ2-5, the V gene TRBV3-1 (or the pseudogene TRBV3-2), with TRBD2 matching 11 bases. This CDR3 has 15 residues. Germline V gene lookup returns CDR1 LGHDT and CDR2 YNNKEL (reference sequence). V was clipped by 6 bases and J by 5 bases; unmatched bases: 8. The CDR3 protein is CASRGTSGSPETQYF. CDR3 nucleotide sequence: TGTGCCAGCAGAGGTACTAGCGGGAGTCCGGAGACCCAGTACTTC.

The V call is TRBV10-3, the J call TRBJ1-3; 7 nucleotides align to TRBD1. The germline gives CDR1 ENHRY, CDR2 SYGVKD. The V and J ends lost 3 bases and 8 bases, in that order; junction bases with no gene match: 10. The length of the CDR3 is 15 residues. CDR3 nucleotides: TGTGCCATCAGTGAATCTACAGGGGCGAGAGACACCATATATTTT. Translated: CAISESTGARDTIYF.

The sample holds a few counts of this clone. The CDR3 region is CASSLRDSHLLEQYF. The DNA of the CDR3 is TGTGCCAGCAGCCTCCGGGACAGCCACCTCTTAGAGCAGTACTTC. The V call is TRBV6-5, the J call TRBJ2-7; 7 positions agree with TRBD1. CDR1 is MNHEY, CDR2 SVGAGI, per germline. CDR3 length: 15 residues. Trimming took 6 bases from V and 7 from J; bases not matched to a gene: 15.

The J gene is TRBJ2-1, the V gene TRBV11-2; TRBD2 aligns across 13 bases. Per germline, CDR1 SGHAT and CDR2 FQNNGV. CDR3 length equals 15 residues. V lost 5 bases to trimming and J lost 8 bases; unmatched junction nucleotides: 6. The CDR3 DNA reads as TGTGCCAGCAGCCGGGGACTAGCGGGACCGGATGAGCAGTTCTTC. It specifies CASSRGLAGPDEQFF.

This chain connects TRBV11-3 to TRBJ2-1; TRBD1 agrees at 8 bases. The CDR3 has 16 amino acids. V gave up 5 bases and J gave up 0 bases; unmatched junction bases: 6. The germline CDR1 and CDR2 sequences are SGHNT and YENEEA. This CDR3 reads CASSAYTGGSYNEQFF. In nucleotides, the CDR3 is TGTGCCAGCAGCGCGTATACAGGGGGCTCCTACAATGAGCAGTTCTTC. Full variable domain (missing parts from reference TRBV11-3 and TRBJ2-1): EAGVVQSPRYKIIEKKQPVAFWCNPISGHNTLYWYLQNLGQGPELLIRYENEEAVDDSQLPKDRFSAERLKGVDSTLKIQPAELGDSAVYLCASSAYTGGSYNEQFFGPGTRLTVL.

The chain joins TRBV6-2 or TRBV6-3 to TRBJ2-3; the match to TRBD2 covers 8 bases. With V trimmed by 5 bases and J by 2 bases, 6 bases remained unmatched. In germline, CDR1 is MNHEY, CDR2 SVGEGT. The CDR3 totals 15 residues. The CDR3 region has the DNA TGTGCCAGCAGTCTTAGCGGGACGGCCACAGATACGCAGTATTTT. Translated, it gives CASSLSGTATDTQYF.

The V call is TRBV14, the J call TRBJ2-2; 7 nucleotides match TRBD1. V shed 4 bases, J shed 0 bases, and the junction held 2 bases outside the gene matches. CDR3 length equals 15 residues. The V gene's germline CDR1 is SGHDN and CDR2 FVKESK. The CDR3 sequence: CASSRTGANTGELFF. The CDR3 bases are TGTGCCAGCAGCCGTACAGGGGCGAACACCGGGGAGCTGTTTTTT.

The chain recombines TRBV7-6 with TRBJ2-2; tentative D call: TRBD1 (6 bases). The CDR3 contains 15 residues. Germline CDR1 is SGHVS and CDR2 is FNYEAQ. The V gene lost 2 bases and the J gene lost 0 bases, with 7 bases spanning the gap. DNA of the CDR3: TGTGCCAGCAGCTTATGGACAGCGAACACCGGGGAGCTGTTTTTT. Protein product: CASSLWTANTGELFF.

This clone was detected ten times or more. The J gene is TRBJ1-2, the V gene TRBV27, with a tentative D call TRBD1 (5 bases). V dropped 10 bases and J dropped 4 bases, with 16 bases sitting between them. The germline V gene has CDR1 MNHEY and CDR2 SMNVEV (reference sequence). The CDR3 sequence is 13 residues long. CDR3 sequence: CATMGGASYGYTF. In DNA, the CDR3 is TGTGCCACCATGGGTGGGGCGTCCTATGGCTACACCTTC.

This clone was found a few times. The chain links TRBV6-2 or TRBV6-3 to TRBJ2-7; 10 bases map to TRBD2. CDR1 is MNHEY and CDR2 is SVGEGT in the germline V gene. CDR3 length equals 15 residues. J gave up 4 bases and V 0 bases, and 3 bases lay outside the gene matches. The CDR3 DNA follows: TGTGCCAGCAGTTACTCTACTAGCGGGAATTACGAGCAGTACTTC. As protein: CASSYSTSGNYEQYF.